The clone carrying this T cell receptor beta chain was recorded only once. Its antigen remains unidentified. CD4+ cells were split into CD45RA+ naive and CD45RA-negative memory subsets. The protocol was immunoSEQ multiplex PCR, while the TCRdb copy is restricted to in-frame clones and leaves out a portion. The profile shows around 2.5 million clones, roughly 93% of them singletons. The data are from a study of shared clonotypes between healthy human individuals. Looking at the study overall: Donors had three CD4 naive, three CD4 memory, two CD8 naive and one CD8 memory plate apiece. Study-level points and caveats: As a rule, naive subsets had a larger estimated richness than memory subsets. With a few donors compared, 4.5% to 6.5% of naive CD4 clonotypes were shared.

The sample taken for sequencing was naive CD4+ T cells from PBMCs. Documented subset: CD45RA+ positively selected. This TCR came from a man between 18 and 35 years old in good health. Some clones in this sample may be carry-over from other donors' samples.

The CDR3 sequence: CASSFRGRNEQFF. In nucleotides, the CDR3 is TGTGCCAGCAGTTTCAGGGGGCGGAATGAGCAGTTCTTC. The rearrangement links TRBV27 to TRBJ2-1; 8 bases agree with TRBD1. The CDR3 spans 13 residues. After removal of 3 bases from V and 7 bases from J, the junction contained 2 bases not matched to a gene. CDR1 and CDR2 from the germline V gene are MNHEY and SMNVEV (reference sequence).